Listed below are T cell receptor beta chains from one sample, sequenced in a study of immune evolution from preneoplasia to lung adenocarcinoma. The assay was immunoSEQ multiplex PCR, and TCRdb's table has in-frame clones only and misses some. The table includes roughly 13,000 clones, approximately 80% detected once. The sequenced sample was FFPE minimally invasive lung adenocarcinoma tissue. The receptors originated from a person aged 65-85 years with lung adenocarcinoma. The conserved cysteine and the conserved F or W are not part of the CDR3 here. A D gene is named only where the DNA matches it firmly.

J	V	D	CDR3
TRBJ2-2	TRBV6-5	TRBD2	ASRRGGDSGELF
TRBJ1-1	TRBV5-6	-	ASSFGRGQAF
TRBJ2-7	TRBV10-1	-	ASSRDISLYEQY
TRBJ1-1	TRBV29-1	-	SVEDPWGENTEAF
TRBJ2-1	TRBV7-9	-	ASSPGGAEGNEQF
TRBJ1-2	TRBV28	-	ASSELGADYGYT
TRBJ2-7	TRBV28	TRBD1	ASTPRGQGAQEQY
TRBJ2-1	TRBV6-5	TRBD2	ASSYTGLAGNNEQF
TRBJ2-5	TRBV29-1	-	SGVGRQETQY
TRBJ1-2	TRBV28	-	ASSLIGDAGSYT
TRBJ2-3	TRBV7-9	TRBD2	ASSHWTSGIHTDTQY
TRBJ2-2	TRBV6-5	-	ASRWGLRTGELF
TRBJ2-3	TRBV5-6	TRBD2	AASGHSTDTQY
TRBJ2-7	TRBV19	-	ASSIGITGFYEQY
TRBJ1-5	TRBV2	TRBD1	ASSEARGTGNQPQH
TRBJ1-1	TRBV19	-	ASTHRGPRTEAF
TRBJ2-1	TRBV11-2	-	ASSLMWTDDYNEQF
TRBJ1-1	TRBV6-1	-	ASTEQYKAF